This TCR beta chain came from a study of TIL therapy for anti-PD-1-resistant metastatic lung cancer (dated by TCRdb to the early 2020s). Regarding the complete study: Tumors were harvested before any PD-1/PD-L1 blockade; patients then received nivolumab, and those progressing received lymphodepletion, expanded TIL infusion and IL-2. Enrolled patients had a median age of around 49 years (range about 38-75) and a median tumor PD-L1 proportion score of less than 7.5%. Most of the cohort had lung adenocarcinoma, including a handful of EGFR-mutant tumors and two ALK-rearranged tumors, and half of the patients were either current or former smokers. A median non-synonymous tumor mutation burden of about 1.5 mutations per megabase was determined across the cohort by whole-exome sequencing. Clonotypes were tracked across tumor, expanded TIL product and serial blood samples by T cell receptor beta sequencing of tumor and peripheral blood.

The sample's time point label, in plain terms: pre-treatment sample, taken before nivolumab and TIL therapy. Between October 2017 and early 2020, a dual-center phase I trial enrolled adults who had stage 4 NSCLC. The samples were obtained from a phase I trial that was single-arm and open-label and tested tumor-infiltrating lymphocyte therapy combined with nivolumab in advanced non-small cell lung cancer. Blood mononuclear cells from EDTA tubes were separated on a Ficoll gradient and snap-frozen as pellets, and DNA was extracted from the cells using a Qiagen mini-prep kit. The investigation overall reported the following: The study protocol defined all tumor marker inferences as exploratory. The baseline peripheral repertoire was partially replaced by infused TIL clonotypes, which then decayed over months, and no apparent association between persistence and response was found. The cohort was highly selected, including more treatment-naive, never-smoker and oncogene-addicted patients than is typical, which limits generalizability.

CDR1 is given as SNHLY and CDR2 as FYNNEI, both from the germline V gene. Trimming removed 5 bases from V and 6 bases from J; the gene matches leave 10 bases unexplained. The cysteine opens and the phenylalanine closes a CDR3 of 14 amino acids. Here the CDR3 DNA is all that survives: 42 bases in frame from base 1. A remark on this clone: The antigen it recognizes is unknown. No base quality values were provided; no much bigger clone lies one nucleotide off.

The immunoSEQ v3 hsTCRB kit was used to amplify TCR beta CDR3 regions from genomic DNA through bias-controlled multiplex PCR. The TCR libraries were sequenced on an Illumina NextSeq 500 to 1.5 million to 2 million read pairs for survey level or about 5-6.5 million read pairs for deep level. In the original analysis: V, D and J genes were assigned, non-productive sequences were removed, and clonality was reported by immunoSEQ Analyzer software. Repertoires of infused TIL and blood were compared using productive Simpson clonality and the Morisita overlap index of productive TRB rearrangements. The absolute count of a clonotype in blood was estimated by multiplying the lymphocyte count by the CD3+ fraction and by the productive frequency of the clone. What TCRdb holds here is the immuneACCESS table cut down to in-frame rearrangements. Part of the clones is not present; checked against another copy, under half of the missing clones reflect an unresolved V gene, and the others are unexplained. The V and J calls and clone size come from that table; D and trimming were worked out from the DNA. The sample contains tens of thousands of clones, around 86% of them found a single time. The biggest ten clones account for 2.6% of the sample.

Material: blood, obtained at baseline. The origin of this receptor is a person aged 25-79 years with non-small cell lung cancer. Rearrangement joined TRBV2 to TRBJ2-7, with 7 central nucleotides matching TRBD2. The CDR3 region reads CASSPRDYGSEQYF. DNA sequence: TGTGCCAGCAGTCCCCGGGACTACGGCTCCGAGCAGTACTTC.